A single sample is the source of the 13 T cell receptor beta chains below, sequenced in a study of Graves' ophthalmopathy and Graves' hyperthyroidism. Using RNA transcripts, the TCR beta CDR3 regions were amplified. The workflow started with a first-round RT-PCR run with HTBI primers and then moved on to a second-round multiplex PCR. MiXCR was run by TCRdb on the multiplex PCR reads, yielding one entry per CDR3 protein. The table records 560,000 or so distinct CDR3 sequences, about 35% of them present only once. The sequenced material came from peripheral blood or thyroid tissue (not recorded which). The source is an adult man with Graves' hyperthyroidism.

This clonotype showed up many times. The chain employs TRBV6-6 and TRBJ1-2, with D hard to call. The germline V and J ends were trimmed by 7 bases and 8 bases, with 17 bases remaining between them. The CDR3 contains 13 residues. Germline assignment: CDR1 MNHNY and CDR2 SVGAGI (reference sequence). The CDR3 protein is CASTMTGEGGYTF. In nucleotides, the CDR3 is TGTGCCAGCACCATGACCGGGGAAGGAGGCTACACCTTC.

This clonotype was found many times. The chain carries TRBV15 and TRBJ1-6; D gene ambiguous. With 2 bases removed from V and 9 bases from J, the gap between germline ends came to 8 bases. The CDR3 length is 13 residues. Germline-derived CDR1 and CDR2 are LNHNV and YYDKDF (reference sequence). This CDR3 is CATSRPPGSPLHF. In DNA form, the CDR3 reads TGTGCCACCAGCAGACCCCCGGGTTCACCCCTCCACTTT.

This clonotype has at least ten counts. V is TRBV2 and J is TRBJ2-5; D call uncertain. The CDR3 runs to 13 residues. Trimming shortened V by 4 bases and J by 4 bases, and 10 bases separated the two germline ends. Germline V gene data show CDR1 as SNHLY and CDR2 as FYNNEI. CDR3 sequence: CASSAGVPETQYF. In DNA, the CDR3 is TGTGCCAGCAGTGCGGGCGTACCAGAGACCCAGTACTTC.

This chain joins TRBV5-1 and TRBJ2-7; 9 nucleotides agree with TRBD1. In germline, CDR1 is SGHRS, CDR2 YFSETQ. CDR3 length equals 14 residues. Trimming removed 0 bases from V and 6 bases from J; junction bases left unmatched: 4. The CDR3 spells CASSLGDRVREQYF. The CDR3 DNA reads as TGCGCCAGCAGCTTGGGGGACAGGGTCCGCGAGCAGTACTTC.

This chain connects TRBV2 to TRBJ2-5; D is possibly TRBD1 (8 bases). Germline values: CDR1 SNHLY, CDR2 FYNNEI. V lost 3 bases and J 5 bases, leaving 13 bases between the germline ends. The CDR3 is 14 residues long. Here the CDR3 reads CASSEVQGGETQYF. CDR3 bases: TGTGCCAGCAGTGAGGTACAGGGGGGGGAGACCCAGTACTTC. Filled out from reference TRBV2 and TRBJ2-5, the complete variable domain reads EPEVTQTPSHQVTQMGQEVILRCVPISNHLYFYWYRQILGQKVEFLVSFYNNEISEKSEIFDDQFSVERPDGSNFTLKIRSTKLEDSAMYFCASSEVQGGETQYFGPGTRLLVL.

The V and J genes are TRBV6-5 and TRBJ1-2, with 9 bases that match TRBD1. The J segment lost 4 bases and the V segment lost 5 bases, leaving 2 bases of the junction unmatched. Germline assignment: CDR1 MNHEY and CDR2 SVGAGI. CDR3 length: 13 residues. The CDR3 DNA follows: TGTGCCAGCAGTCGGGGACAGGGCTATGGCTACACCTTC. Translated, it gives CASSRGQGYGYTF.

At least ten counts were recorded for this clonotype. Written as DNA, the CDR3 is TGTGCCATCAGTGAGTCGACAGTTTCGGGATCACCCCTCCACTTT. Its protein is CAISESTVSGSPLHF. The chain joins TRBV10-3 to TRBJ1-6; D perhaps matches TRBD1 (5 bases). CDR3 length equals 15 residues. Trimming pared 0 bases from V and 10 bases from J, leaving 13 bases between. CDR1 is ENHRY, CDR2 SYGVKD, per germline.

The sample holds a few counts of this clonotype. CDR3 DNA: TGTGCCAGCAGTTTAGGGCCTCTGGATGAAAAACTGTTTTTT. It specifies CASSLGPLDEKLFF. The chain uses TRBV12-3 or TRBV12-4 and TRBJ1-4; unclear D gene. Deletions cut 1 base from V and 6 bases from J, with 9 bases between. The CDR3 is made up of 14 amino acids.

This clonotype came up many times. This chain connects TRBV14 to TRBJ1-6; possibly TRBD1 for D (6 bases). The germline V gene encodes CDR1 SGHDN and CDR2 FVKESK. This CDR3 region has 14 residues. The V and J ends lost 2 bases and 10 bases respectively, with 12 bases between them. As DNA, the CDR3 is TGTGCCAGCAGCCAAACAGGGCTCGGCTCACCCCTCCACTTT. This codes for CASSQTGLGSPLHF.

The CDR3 sequence is CASSLSQNNEQFF. CDR3 DNA: TGCGCCAGCAGCTTGTCACAAAACAATGAGCAGTTCTTC. The genes are TRBV5-1 and TRBJ2-7; unclear D gene. Near its end, the DNA agrees better with TRBJ2-1, so the J call may be wrong. Germline CDR1 and CDR2: SGHRS and YFSETQ. This CDR3 has 13 residues.

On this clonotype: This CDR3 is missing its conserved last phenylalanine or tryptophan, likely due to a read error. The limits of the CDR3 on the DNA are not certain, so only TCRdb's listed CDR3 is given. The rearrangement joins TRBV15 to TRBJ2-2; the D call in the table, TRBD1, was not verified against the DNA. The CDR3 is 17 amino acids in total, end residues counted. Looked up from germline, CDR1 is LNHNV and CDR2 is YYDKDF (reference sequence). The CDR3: CATSIAAGGGGHRGAVV.

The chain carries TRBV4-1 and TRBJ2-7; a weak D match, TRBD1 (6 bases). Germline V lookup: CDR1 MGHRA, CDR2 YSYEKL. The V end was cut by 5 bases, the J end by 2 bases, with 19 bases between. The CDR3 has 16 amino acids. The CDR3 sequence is CASSETTGIATYEQYF. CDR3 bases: TGCGCCAGCAGCGAAACGACAGGAATTGCTACCTACGAGCAGTACTTC.

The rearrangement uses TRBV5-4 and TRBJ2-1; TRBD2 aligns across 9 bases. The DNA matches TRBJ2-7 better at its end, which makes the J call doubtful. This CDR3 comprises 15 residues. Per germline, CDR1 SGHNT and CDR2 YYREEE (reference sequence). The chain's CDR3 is CASSSLAGVNNEQYF. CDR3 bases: TGTGCCAGCAGCTCACTAGCGGGCGTGAACAATGAGCAGTACTTC.